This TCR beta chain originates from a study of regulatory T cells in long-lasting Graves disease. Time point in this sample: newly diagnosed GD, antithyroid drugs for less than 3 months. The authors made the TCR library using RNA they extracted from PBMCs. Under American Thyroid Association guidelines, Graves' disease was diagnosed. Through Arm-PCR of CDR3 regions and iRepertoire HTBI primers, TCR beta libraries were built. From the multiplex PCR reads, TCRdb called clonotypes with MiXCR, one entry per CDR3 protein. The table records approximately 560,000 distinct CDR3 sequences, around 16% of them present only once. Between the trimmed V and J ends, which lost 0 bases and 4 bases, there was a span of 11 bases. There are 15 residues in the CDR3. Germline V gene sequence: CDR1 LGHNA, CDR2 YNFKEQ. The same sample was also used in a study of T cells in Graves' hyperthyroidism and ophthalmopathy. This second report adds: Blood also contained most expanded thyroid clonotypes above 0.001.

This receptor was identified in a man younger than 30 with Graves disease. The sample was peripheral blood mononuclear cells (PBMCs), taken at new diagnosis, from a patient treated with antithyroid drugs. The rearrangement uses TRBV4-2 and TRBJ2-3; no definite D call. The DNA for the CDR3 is TGTGCCAGCAGCCAAGATTTTGATAGCCCAGATACGCAGTATTTT. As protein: CASSQDFDSPDTQYF.